The 22 T cell receptor beta chains below all came from one sample that was sequenced in a study of T cells in localized non-small cell lung cancer (TCRdb year 2020). Library preparation employed the immunoSEQ multiplex PCR assay. TCRdb retrieved this table from immuneACCESS and kept in-frame rearrangements only. Not all clones are present; in checked studies, unresolved V genes account for under half, and no reason is known for the remainder. The table for this sample lists 3,500 or so clones; around a third of them were counted only once. The ten largest make up about 8.5% of the sample. The source was lung tumor tissue, collected before any cancer treatment. These receptors were obtained from a female donor aged 60 or older with stage I lung adenocarcinoma.

The V and J genes are TRBV28 and TRBJ2-5, with a possible D match to TRBD2 (6 bases). Trimming took 5 bases from V and 4 from J, leaving 17 bases between them. This CDR3 comprises 15 residues. Germline V gene data show CDR1 as MDHEN and CDR2 as SYDVKM. The CDR3 spells CASSNSGLPVETQYF. The DNA of the CDR3 is TGTGCCAGCAGTAATTCGGGACTCCCGGTAGAGACCCAGTACTTC. Variable domain in full (rest from reference TRBV28 and TRBJ2-5): DVKVTQSSRYLVKRTGEKVFLECVQDMDHENMFWYRQDPGLGLRLIYFSYDVKMKEKGDIPEGYSVSREKKERFSLILESASTNQTSMYLCASSNSGLPVETQYFGPGTRLLVL.

This rearrangement joins TRBV18 to TRBJ2-1, with 9 bases identical to TRBD1. The CDR3 consists of 15 residues. CDR1 and CDR2 (germline): KGHSH, LQKENI. J was trimmed by 4 bases and V by 5 bases; bases with no gene match: 6. The CDR3 loop is CASSSRQGVYNEQFF. The CDR3 DNA reads TGTGCCAGCTCATCGCGACAGGGGGTATACAATGAGCAGTTCTTC.

The genes are TRBV29-1 and TRBJ2-6; possibly TRBD1 for D (6 bases). CDR3 length equals 16 residues. From germline, CDR1 is SQVTM and CDR2 ANQGSEA. Trimming left V 5 bases short and J 4 bases short, with 18 bases between. The CDR3 spells CSVIDYRASGANVLTF. In nucleotides, the CDR3 is TGCAGCGTTATAGATTACAGGGCGTCCGGGGCCAACGTCCTGACTTTC.

This clone was picked up a small number of times. The V gene is TRBV9, the J gene TRBJ2-1; D might be TRBD1 or TRBD2, each matching 5 bases. V shed 7 bases and J shed 3 bases, with 17 bases lying between them. CDR3 size: 15 residues. The germline V gene has CDR1 SGDLS and CDR2 YYNGEE. CDR3 sequence: CASRRGRDVYNEQFF. The CDR3 nucleotides read TGTGCCAGCCGAAGGGGCAGGGACGTCTACAATGAGCAGTTCTTC. The entire variable domain, with the rest obtained from reference TRBV9 and TRBJ2-1, is as follows: DSGVTQTPKHLITATGQRVTLRCSPRSGDLSVYWYQQSLDQGLQFLIQYYNGEERAKGNILERFSAQQFPDLHSELNLSSLELGDSALYFCASRRGRDVYNEQFFGPGTRLTVL.

The chain couples TRBV7-2 to TRBJ1-1; D unresolved. V was cut by 5 bases and J by 4 bases, with 11 bases left in between. CDR3 length: 13 amino acids. Germline CDR1 SGHTA, CDR2 FQGNSA. Written as DNA, the CDR3 is TGTGCCAGCAGCCCCGTGAGCGGCACTGAAGCTTTCTTT. Amino acids: CASSPVSGTEAFF. The full variable domain, in which reference TRBV7-2 and TRBJ1-1 provide the parts outside the CDR3, is GAGVSQSPSNKVTEKGKDVELRCDPISGHTALYWYRQSLGQGLEFLIYFQGNSAPDKSGLPSDRFSAERTGGSVSTLTIQRTQQEDSAVYLCASSPVSGTEAFFGQGTRLTVV.

This clone was counted between two and nine times. The J gene is TRBJ2-5, the V gene TRBV11-3, with TRBD2 matching over 11 bases. The V segment lost 5 bases and the J segment 0 bases; nucleotides outside the gene matches: 5. The germline CDR1 and CDR2 sequences are SGHNT and YENEEA. CDR3 size: 16 residues. The CDR3 region is CASSPRTSGYQETQYF. In DNA, the CDR3 is TGTGCCAGCAGCCCAAGGACTAGCGGGTACCAAGAGACCCAGTACTTC.

The chain combines TRBV9 with TRBJ2-2; 9 bases map to TRBD2. Looked up from germline, CDR1 is SGDLS and CDR2 is YYNGEE. The V and J ends lost 6 bases and 3 bases, in that order; junction bases with no gene match: 9. The CDR3 consists of 16 residues. CDR3 coding DNA: TGTGCCAGCACGTTTGAGACTAGCGGCTACACCGGGGAGCTGTTTTTT. It specifies CASTFETSGYTGELFF.

The rearrangement links TRBV11-3 to TRBJ1-1; D is unclear. Germline CDR1 and CDR2: SGHNT and YENEEA. V was pared by 6 bases and J by 11 bases, with 22 bases between. This CDR3 has 14 amino acids. The CDR3 sequence: CASSYRVPSLSAFF. The DNA of the CDR3 is TGTGCCAGCAGTTACCGGGTCCCCTCATTATCGGCTTTCTTT.

The chain combines TRBV6-8 with TRBJ2-4; TRBD2 might be the D (6 bases). The CDR3 extends over 12 amino acids. Germline CDR1 reads MNHGY; CDR2 reads SAAAGT. Trimming stripped 5 bases from V and 6 bases from J, with 8 bases between. The CDR3 region has the DNA TGTGCCAGCAGTGTGGAGGGAAACATTCAGTACTTC. Protein product: CASSVEGNIQYF.

The sample holds a few counts of this clone. CDR3 in DNA: TGTGCCAGCAGTTCCGCAGGGGCCAGCAATCAGCCCCAGCATTTT. Residues: CASSSAGASNQPQHF. The gene calls are TRBV6-8 and TRBJ1-5, with D maybe TRBD1 (6 bases). Germline CDR1 is MNHGY and CDR2 is SAAAGT. This CDR3 is built from 15 residues. The V gene lost 4 bases and the J gene lost 1 base, with 11 bases spanning the gap.

This clone was detected a few times. The V gene is TRBV9, the J gene TRBJ2-7; D remains ambiguous. The CDR3 has 15 residues. From germline, CDR1 is SGDLS and CDR2 YYNGEE. Trimming removed 0 bases from V and 0 bases from J, with 10 bases in between. The CDR3 loop is CASSVEGSDSYEQYF. In DNA, the CDR3 is TGTGCCAGCAGCGTAGAAGGAAGCGACTCCTACGAGCAGTACTTC.

In its sample, this clone is medium-sized. This chain connects TRBV6-1 to TRBJ2-1, with 12 bases lining up with TRBD1. V dropped 1 base and J dropped 9; count of bases not matched to a gene: 7. The CDR3 is made up of 16 amino acids. Per the germline V gene, CDR1 is MNHNS and CDR2 is SASEGT. DNA of the CDR3: TGTGCCAGCAGTGAAGGTATAGGGACAGGGGGCAGTGAGCAGTTCTTC. This encodes CASSEGIGTGGSEQFF.

This clone was detected a few times. This chain joins TRBV9 and TRBJ2-1; D unclear. CDR3 length equals 13 residues. Trimming shortened V by 5 bases and J by 7 bases, and 13 bases separated the two germline ends. In germline, CDR1 is SGDLS, CDR2 YYNGEE. CDR3 residues: CASSEREWNEQFF. DNA of the CDR3: TGTGCCAGCAGTGAAAGGGAATGGAATGAGCAGTTCTTC.

This chain links TRBV6-8 with TRBJ1-6; 8 bases are a match to TRBD1. The ends lost 6 bases at V and 8 bases at J; junction bases unmatched: 9. In germline, CDR1 is MNHGY, CDR2 SAAAGT. The CDR3 is 15 residues long. In DNA form, the CDR3 reads TGTGCCAGCAGCACAACGACAGGGGTGGATTCACCCCTCCACTTT. Protein: CASSTTTGVDSPLHF.

This clone was counted between two and nine times. The chain couples TRBV9 to TRBJ1-6; 10 nucleotides agree with TRBD1. The CDR3 is 16 residues long. Germline assignment: CDR1 SGDLS and CDR2 YYNGEE. The V gene end was trimmed by 0 bases and the J gene end by 6 bases; junction bases not matched to a gene: 3. CDR3 DNA sequence: TGTGCCAGCAGCGTAGGGACAGGGGGTATTAATTCACCCCTCCACTTT. Residues: CASSVGTGGINSPLHF.

The rearrangement links TRBV25-1 to TRBJ1-1; no definite D call. Trimming removed 1 base at V and 3 bases at J, with 9 bases between. This CDR3 has 14 residues. The germline V gene has CDR1 MGHDK and CDR2 SYGVNS. CDR3 sequence reads: CASSESRRDTEAFF. DNA for the CDR3: TGTGCCAGCAGTGAATCAAGAAGGGACACTGAAGCTTTCTTT. Full variable domain (rest looked up from reference TRBV25-1 and TRBJ1-1): EADIYQTPRYLVIGTGKKITLECSQTMGHDKMYWYQQDPGMELHLIHYSYGVNSTEKGDLSSESTVSRIRTEHFPLTLESARPSHTSQYLCASSESRRDTEAFFGQGTRLTVV.

The chain links TRBV6-8 to TRBJ2-1; no firm D call. The V gene's germline CDR1 is MNHGY and CDR2 SAAAGT. Trimming removed 5 bases from V and 9 bases from J, with 14 bases in between. This CDR3 contains 13 residues. CDR3 sequence (DNA): TGTGCCAGCAGTCTGGACGGTGGCGGTGAGCAGTTCTTC. Translated: CASSLDGGGEQFF.

DNA of the CDR3: TGTGCCTGGACGGGACAGAAAGAGACCCAGTACTTC. Translated, it gives CAWTGQKETQYF. The chain is built from TRBV30 and TRBJ2-5; 7 bases align to TRBD1. The CDR3 covers 12 residues. The V gene's germline CDR1 is GTSNPN and CDR2 SVGIG (reference sequence). J lost 3 bases, V lost 4 bases, and 2 bases had no gene match.

V gene TRBV29-1 combines with J gene TRBJ2-7, with no clear D. CDR1 is SQVTM and CDR2 is ANQGSEA in the germline V gene. CDR3 length: 14 residues. V was shortened by 5 bases and J by 2 bases, with 16 bases between the two germline ends. CDR3 in DNA: TGCAGCGTTCCTTATACTCGGACGCCCTACGAGCAGTACTTC. Its protein product is CSVPYTRTPYEQYF.

This clone was picked up a small number of times. The chain links TRBV9 to TRBJ1-2; TRBD1 matches 7 bases. V lost 0 bases and J lost 5; bases outside the gene matches: 7. The CDR3 has 15 residues. CDR1 SGDLS and CDR2 YYNGEE come from the germline V gene. In nucleotides, the CDR3 is TGTGCCAGCAGCGTAGAGGGACAGTCCCCTTATGGCTACACCTTC. It encodes CASSVEGQSPYGYTF.

This clone was detected only a few times. The chain uses TRBV9 and TRBJ2-7; TRBD2 matches 7 bases. Germline V gives CDR1 SGDLS, CDR2 YYNGEE. This CDR3 comprises 14 residues. V shed 3 bases and J 2 bases; nucleotides not matched to a gene: 5. The CDR3 DNA follows: TGTGCCAGCAGCGCCCGGGGGGACCCCTACGAGCAGTACTTC. The encoded protein is CASSARGDPYEQYF.

The rearrangement links TRBV14 to TRBJ2-3; 9 nucleotides line up with TRBD2. The germline gives CDR1 SGHDN, CDR2 FVKESK. With 4 bases clipped from V and 6 bases from J, the junction kept 11 bases outside the gene matches. There are 16 residues in the CDR3. The CDR3 sequence is CASSLPLAGEGDTQYF. The CDR3 coding sequence is TGTGCCAGCAGCCTACCACTAGCGGGTGAAGGGGATACGCAGTATTTT.